Listed here are 32 T cell receptor beta chains from one sample, sequenced in a study of blood T cell repertoires in COVID-19. The assay was immunoSEQ multiplex PCR, and TCRdb's table has in-frame clones only and misses some. Of 55,000 to 85,000 clones detected, approximately 88% appear once; the ten largest clones hold roughly 5.5%. Sequencing was carried out using peripheral blood. The receptors derive from a human donor in a cohort sampled during active COVID-19.

The V and J genes are TRBV5-6 and TRBJ1-2, with D tentatively TRBD1 (6 bases). Germline V CDR1 and CDR2: SGHDT, YYEEEE. Trimming pared 5 bases from V and 0 bases from J, leaving 11 bases between. This CDR3 region has 14 residues. The CDR3 DNA is TGTGCCAGCAGTTCGACAGGAACTAACTATGGCTACACCTTC. Its protein is CASSSTGTNYGYTF.

J is TRBJ2-7 and V is TRBV10-3; 10 positions match TRBD2. The germline gives CDR1 ENHRY, CDR2 SYGVKD. The CDR3 runs 16 residues. V gave up 4 bases and J gave up 0 bases; unmatched junction bases: 6. The DNA for the CDR3 is TGTGCCATCAGTGTGATTAGCGGGGGGCCCTCCTACGAGCAGTACTTC. This gives the protein CAISVISGGPSYEQYF.

CDR3 nucleotides: TGTGCCAGCAGCGCAACAGGTGTCCAAGAGACCCAGTACTTC. Its protein is CASSATGVQETQYF. J is TRBJ2-5 and V is TRBV7-2; a weak D match, TRBD1 (5 bases). CDR1 and CDR2 from the germline V gene are SGHTA and FQGNSA. The CDR3 length is 14 residues. Between the trimmed V and J ends, which lost 5 bases and 1 base, there was a span of 11 bases.

The DNA for the CDR3 is TGTGCCAGTAGTATAGATTCTGGCCGGGTCGGAGGTTATGGCTACACCTTC. Protein product: CASSIDSGRVGGYGYTF. The gene calls are TRBV19 and TRBJ1-2, with unresolved D. Germline-derived CDR1 and CDR2 are LNHDA and SQIVND (reference sequence). The CDR3 runs to 17 residues. Trimming took off 0 bases at V and 5 bases at J, with 19 bases between the two ends.

V gene TRBV6-6 combines with J gene TRBJ2-1, with 8 positions matching TRBD1. The germline gives CDR1 MNHNY, CDR2 SVGAGI (reference sequence). This CDR3 comprises 14 residues. After removal of 6 bases from V and 7 bases from J, the junction contained 8 bases not matched to a gene. The CDR3 spells CASRLQGAGNEQFF. The CDR3 DNA reads as TGTGCCAGCAGGTTGCAGGGGGCTGGGAATGAGCAGTTCTTC.

This chain links TRBV30 with TRBJ1-5; 7 bases fit TRBD1. J was trimmed by 0 bases and V by 3 bases; bases with no gene match: 8. Germline loops: CDR1 GTSNPN, CDR2 SVGIG (reference sequence). The CDR3 runs to 16 residues. Here the CDR3 reads CAWSRKGANSNQPQHF. CDR3 DNA: TGTGCCTGGAGCCGAAAGGGGGCGAATAGCAATCAGCCCCAGCATTTT. Full variable domain (remainder filled in from reference TRBV30 and TRBJ1-5): SQTIHQWPATLVQPVGSPLSLECTVEGTSNPNLYWYRQAAGRGLQLLFYSVGIGQISSEVPQNLSASRPQDRQFILSSKKLLLSDSGFYLCAWSRKGANSNQPQHFGDGTRLSIL.

The chain carries TRBV3-1 (or the pseudogene TRBV3-2) and TRBJ2-3, with D tentatively TRBD1 (6 bases). V dropped 4 bases and J dropped 6 bases, with 14 bases sitting between them. Germline CDR1 and CDR2: LGHDT and YNNKEL (reference sequence). The CDR3 spans 14 residues. CDR3 sequence (DNA): TGTGCCAGCAGCCGGGGGCAGGTCAGCGATACGCAGTATTTT. This codes for CASSRGQVSDTQYF.

V gene TRBV28 combines with J gene TRBJ1-2, with a weak D call TRBD1 (5 bases). With 11 bases removed from V and 8 bases from J, the gap between germline ends came to 18 bases. CDR3 length: 12 amino acids. CDR1 is MDHEN, CDR2 SYDVKM, per germline. The CDR3 here is CAAVLPGGGYTF. The CDR3 DNA sequence: TGTGCCGCGGTCCTGCCTGGGGGGGGCTACACCTTC.

The chain joins TRBV11-1 to TRBJ2-3; TRBD1 matches 9 bases. Trimming cost V 6 bases and J 2 bases; bases outside gene matches: 3. Germline CDR1 SGHAT, CDR2 FQDESV (reference sequence). This CDR3 has 14 residues. The CDR3 here is CASSGTGHTDTQYF. The CDR3 region has the DNA TGTGCCAGCAGTGGGACAGGGCACACAGATACGCAGTATTTT.

The rearrangement uses TRBV2 and TRBJ1-2, with D tentatively TRBD1 (6 bases). Germline assignment: CDR1 SNHLY and CDR2 FYNNEI. This CDR3 is built from 12 residues. V was trimmed by 8 bases and J by 8 bases, leaving 15 bases between them. CDR3 nucleotide sequence: TGTGCCAGCCGGCGGGGGGGGCAAGGCTACACCTTC. Amino acids: CASRRGGQGYTF.

The V call is TRBV7-2, the J call TRBJ1-4; D is uncertain. This CDR3 is built from 14 residues. The V end was cut by 1 base, the J end by 4 bases, with 7 bases between. Germline-derived CDR1 and CDR2 are SGHTA and FQGNSA. CDR3 amino acids: CASSLGRSNEKLFF. The CDR3 region has the DNA TGTGCCAGCAGCTTAGGTCGGAGTAATGAAAAACTGTTTTTT.

The chain uses TRBV28 and TRBJ2-5, with 10 bases fitting TRBD2. CDR1 is MDHEN and CDR2 is SYDVKM in the germline V gene. The CDR3 extends over 15 amino acids. Germline trimming cut 5 bases from V and 5 bases from J; bases unmatched to any gene: 8. The CDR3 DNA is TGTGCCAGCAGTGCCTCTAGCGGGGGAGATGAGACCCAGTACTTC. It is translated as CASSASSGGDETQYF.

The chain combines TRBV10-2 with TRBJ1-2; no firm D call. V was cut by 3 bases and J by 8 bases, with 13 bases left in between. The germline V gene encodes CDR1 WSHSY and CDR2 SAAADI. The CDR3 is made up of 13 amino acids. In DNA form, the CDR3 reads TGCGCCAGCAGTGAATACCGAGAGGAGGGCTACACCTTC. This sequence encodes CASSEYREEGYTF.

The V gene is TRBV7-3, the J gene TRBJ2-4, with D possibly TRBD2 on 5 matching bases. V was cut by 2 bases and J by 6 bases, with 5 bases left in between. CDR3 length: 12 residues. Germline V gene data show CDR1 as SGHTA and CDR2 as FQGTGA. CDR3 sequence reads: CASSLEGNIQYF. CDR3 nucleotide sequence: TGTGCCAGCAGCTTAGAGGGAAACATTCAGTACTTC.

The chain links TRBV4-2 to TRBJ1-6; D remains unclear. Germline V lookup: CDR1 LGHNA, CDR2 YNFKEQ. Deletions cut 2 bases from V and 0 bases from J, with 11 bases between. The CDR3 sequence is 17 residues long. CDR3 loop: CASSQRVESSYNSPLHF. The CDR3 nucleotides read TGTGCCAGCAGCCAACGAGTCGAAAGCTCCTATAATTCACCCCTCCACTTT.

This clone was found once. This chain connects TRBV7-2 to TRBJ2-2; TRBD2 aligns across 9 bases. In germline, CDR1 is SGHTA, CDR2 FQGNSA. The CDR3 is made up of 16 amino acids. V trimming: 4 bases; J trimming: 5 bases; junction bases outside the gene matches: 8. This CDR3 reads CASSSRLAVLTGELFF. CDR3 coding DNA: TGTGCCAGCAGCTCGCGACTAGCGGTACTGACCGGGGAGCTGTTTTTT.

The chain has TRBV15 and TRBJ2-1; 7 nucleotides agree with TRBD2. The CDR3 spans 17 residues. CDR1 LNHNV and CDR2 YYDKDF come from the germline V gene (reference sequence). With 0 bases clipped from V and 4 bases from J, the junction kept 9 bases outside the gene matches. The DNA of the CDR3 is TGTGCCACCAGCAGAGATCCCCCGGGTAGCGGGTACAATGAGCAGTTCTTC. It yields the protein CATSRDPPGSGYNEQFF.

The count of this clone is one. An end of the junction differs from the germline gene, which may be a read error. The chain joins TRBV5-1 to TRBJ2-5; D not resolved. The length of the CDR3 is 14 residues. Germline V gene lookup returns CDR1 SGHRS and CDR2 YFSETQ. CDR3 in amino acids: CASSRTTSTETRYF. The DNA for the CDR3 is TGCGCCAGCAGCCGCACCACCTCTACGGAGACCCGGTACTTC.

This chain joins TRBV2 and TRBJ2-1, with 10 bases that match TRBD1. The germline V gene has CDR1 SNHLY and CDR2 FYNNEI. V shed 6 bases, J shed 10 bases, and the junction held 9 bases outside the gene matches. This CDR3 spans 14 amino acids. The CDR3 nucleotides are TGTGCCAGCAGCCCGGACAGGGGGTCCGAAGAGCAGTTCTTC. It codes for CASSPDRGSEEQFF.

The V call is TRBV7-9, the J call TRBJ1-2; perhaps TRBD1 as D (6 bases). The CDR3 contains 15 residues. The germline V gene has CDR1 SEHNR and CDR2 FQNEAQ (reference sequence). V lost 0 bases and J 4 bases, leaving 12 bases between the germline ends. The CDR3 region has the DNA TGTGCCAGCAGCTTAGCGACGGGGGGCGGCTATGGCTACACCTTC. Translating gives CASSLATGGGYGYTF.

The sample holds a few counts of this clone. The chain is built from TRBV7-2 and TRBJ2-1, with TRBD2 identical over 7 bases. Germline CDR1 and CDR2: SGHTA and FQGNSA. The CDR3 loop spans 16 amino acids. V shed 5 bases and J 3 bases; nucleotides not matched to a gene: 10. The CDR3 loop reads CASSPPGGTNYNEQFF. The CDR3 DNA follows: TGTGCCAGCAGCCCCCCCGGGGGGACTAACTACAATGAGCAGTTCTTC.

This chain connects TRBV6-6 to TRBJ2-1; 11 positions match TRBD2. V shed 2 bases, J shed 4 bases, and the junction held 1 base outside the gene matches. There are 15 residues in the CDR3. Germline V gene sequence: CDR1 MNHNY, CDR2 SVGAGI (reference sequence). In DNA form, the CDR3 reads TGTGCCAGCAGTTACGGGACTAGCGGTTACAATGAGCAGTTCTTC. Protein: CASSYGTSGYNEQFF.

The chain combines TRBV28 with TRBJ1-2; possible D gene TRBD1, 6 bases. The V gene lost 3 bases and the J gene lost 7 bases, with 12 bases spanning the gap. Germline V gene sequence: CDR1 MDHEN, CDR2 SYDVKM. CDR3 length: 13 residues. The chain's CDR3 is CASSFYRAFGYTF. CDR3 sequence (DNA): TGTGCCAGCAGTTTCTACAGGGCGTTTGGCTACACCTTC.

This clone has just a few counts. The chain carries TRBV6-6 and TRBJ1-5, with a tentative D call TRBD1 (6 bases). This CDR3 has 16 amino acids. In germline, CDR1 is MNHNY, CDR2 SVGAGI (reference sequence). V was pared by 2 bases and J by 5 bases, with 16 bases between. CDR3 bases: TGTGCCAGCAGTTACCATCCTGACAGGTCAGATCAGCCCCAGCATTTT. Translated, it gives CASSYHPDRSDQPQHF.

The chain links TRBV7-9 to TRBJ2-3, with 8 bases aligning to TRBD2. With 4 bases clipped from V and 1 base from J, the junction kept 4 bases outside the gene matches. CDR3 size: 15 residues. Germline V CDR1 and CDR2: SEHNR, FQNEAQ (reference sequence). The CDR3 nucleotides read TGTGCCAGCAGCTCAACTAGCGGCCGCACAGATACGCAGTATTTT. This encodes CASSSTSGRTDTQYF.

The V gene is TRBV7-2, the J gene TRBJ1-5; a possible D gene is TRBD1 (6 bases). Germline CDR1 and CDR2: SGHTA and FQGNSA. The length of the CDR3 is 15 residues. V was cut by 1 base and J by 1 base, with 8 bases left in between. DNA for the CDR3: TGTGCCAGCAGCTTAGATGGGGGCAGCAATCAGCCCCAGCATTTT. As protein: CASSLDGGSNQPQHF.

This chain connects TRBV29-1 to TRBJ2-1, with 10 positions matching TRBD1. V gave up 4 bases and J gave up 4 bases; unmatched junction bases: 4. This CDR3 has 14 residues. Germline-derived CDR1 and CDR2 are SQVTM and ANQGSEA. The CDR3 region is CSVAPGQGYNEQFF. The CDR3 bases are TGCAGCGTTGCTCCGGGACAGGGGTACAATGAGCAGTTCTTC.

This clone was counted only a few times. The chain couples TRBV9 to TRBJ2-7; D perhaps matches TRBD2 (7 bases). The V end was cut by 0 bases, the J end by 1 base, with 11 bases between. CDR3 size: 15 residues. Germline loops: CDR1 SGDLS, CDR2 YYNGEE. CDR3 coding DNA: TGTGCCAGCAGCGTAGAGGGGGGGACGTCCTACGAGCAGTACTTC. Translated, it gives CASSVEGGTSYEQYF.

The chain employs TRBV10-3 and TRBJ2-1; 11 positions agree with TRBD2. Germline values: CDR1 ENHRY, CDR2 SYGVKD. Trimming removed 2 bases from V and 7 bases from J; junction bases left unmatched: 4. The CDR3 runs 15 residues. The CDR3 protein is CAISEASGRSNEQFF. The CDR3 nucleotides read TGTGCCATCAGTGAGGCTAGCGGGAGGTCAAATGAGCAGTTCTTC.

The chain joins TRBV28 to TRBJ1-1; D may be TRBD1 (5 bases). Germline V gene data show CDR1 as MDHEN and CDR2 as SYDVKM. This CDR3 spans 13 amino acids. Trimming shortened V by 3 bases and J by 3 bases, and 8 bases separated the two germline ends. The CDR3 nucleotides read TGTGCCAGCAGTTTGGGGCGGTACACTGAAGCTTTCTTT. Translation gives CASSLGRYTEAFF.

The chain uses TRBV5-1 and TRBJ2-2; 8 bases are shared with TRBD1. This CDR3 comprises 17 residues. V was pared by 2 bases and J by 1 base, with 7 bases of the junction left unmatched. The germline CDR1 and CDR2 sequences are SGHRS and YFSETQ. The CDR3 loop reads CASSLKVGQGNTGELFF. The CDR3 DNA reads TGCGCCAGCAGCTTAAAGGTCGGACAGGGGAACACCGGGGAGCTGTTTTTT.

The rearrangement links TRBV12-3 or TRBV12-4 to TRBJ2-5; D is perhaps TRBD1 (6 bases). The CDR3 loop spans 13 amino acids. The V end lost 6 bases, the J end lost 6 bases, and 14 bases lay between the germline ends. The chain's CDR3 is CASSPVGAKTQYF. CDR3 DNA: TGTGCCAGCAGCCCCGTGGGGGCTAAGACCCAGTACTTC.